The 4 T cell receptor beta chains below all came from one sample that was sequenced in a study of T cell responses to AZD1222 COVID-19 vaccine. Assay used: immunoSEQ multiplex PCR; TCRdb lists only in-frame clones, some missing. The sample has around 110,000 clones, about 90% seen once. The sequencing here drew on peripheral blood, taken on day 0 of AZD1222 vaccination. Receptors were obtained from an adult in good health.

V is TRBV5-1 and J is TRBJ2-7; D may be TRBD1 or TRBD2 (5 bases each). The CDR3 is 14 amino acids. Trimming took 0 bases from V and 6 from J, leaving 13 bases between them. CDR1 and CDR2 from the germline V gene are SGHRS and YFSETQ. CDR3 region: CASSLEGPGGEQYF. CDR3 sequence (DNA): TGCGCCAGCAGCTTGGAGGGGCCCGGAGGCGAGCAGTACTTC.

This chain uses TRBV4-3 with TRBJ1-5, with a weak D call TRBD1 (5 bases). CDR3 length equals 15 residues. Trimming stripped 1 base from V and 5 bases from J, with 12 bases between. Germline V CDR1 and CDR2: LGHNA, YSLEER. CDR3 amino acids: CASSQAEGRDQPQHF. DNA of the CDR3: TGCGCCAGCAGCCAAGCAGAGGGGCGCGATCAGCCCCAGCATTTT.

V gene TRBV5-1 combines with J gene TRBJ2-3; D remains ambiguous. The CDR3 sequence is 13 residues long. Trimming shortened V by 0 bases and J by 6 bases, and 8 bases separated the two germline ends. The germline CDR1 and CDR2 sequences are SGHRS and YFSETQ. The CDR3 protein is CASSLVRRDTQYF. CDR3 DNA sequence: TGCGCCAGCAGCTTGGTCCGTAGGGATACGCAGTATTTT.

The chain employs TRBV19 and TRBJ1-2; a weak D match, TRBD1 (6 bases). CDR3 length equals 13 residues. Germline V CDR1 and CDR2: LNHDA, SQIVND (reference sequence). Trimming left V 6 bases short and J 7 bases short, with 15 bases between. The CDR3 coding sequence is TGTGCCAGTAGGTCGACAGGACTAGGTGGCTACACCTTC. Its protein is CASRSTGLGGYTF.